This is a list of T cell receptor beta chains from one sample in a study of cytomegalovirus exposure and HLA in healthy donors. The data were produced by immunoSEQ multiplex PCR, yet TCRdb's version contains in-frame clones alone and is incomplete. The sample contains 120,000 to 150,000 clones, about 78% of which appear only once. The specimen sequenced was PBMCs. The receptors shown here come from a man aged 18 to 30 in good health and CMV-seronegative. Each CDR3 is given with its conserved first and last residue. D genes are given only for firm matches. Clone size is shown for a subset of rows, as once, few, many or a class of expanded clone.

clone_size | j_call | v_call | d_call | cdr3_nt | cdr3_aa
NA | TRBJ2-7 | TRBV5-1 | TRBD1 | TGCGCCAGCAGCCCTACCCCCGGGACAGGGTTTTCCTACGAGCAGTACTTC | CASSPTPGTGFSYEQYF
NA | TRBJ2-5 | TRBV5-1 | NA | TGCGCCAGCAGCTTGGCCGGCGGGCAGACCCAGTACTTC | CASSLAGGQTQYF
few | TRBJ2-3 | TRBV19 | TRBD2 | TGTGCCAGTAGTATCGGGCTAGCGGGGACAGATACGCAGTATTTT | CASSIGLAGTDTQYF
NA | TRBJ2-3 | TRBV27 | NA | TGTGCCAGCAGTTTAATGGCGGATAGCACAGATACGCAGTATTTT | CASSLMADSTDTQYF
NA | TRBJ2-7 | TRBV13 | TRBD1 | TGTGCCAGCAGCTCTCGGGACAGGGGAATATACGAGCAGTACTTC | CASSSRDRGIYEQYF
NA | TRBJ1-2 | TRBV6-5 | TRBD1 | TGTGCCAGCAGTTACTCGTTGGCACAGGGGGGGGGCTACACCTTC | CASSYSLAQGGGYTF
NA | TRBJ2-5 | TRBV9 | TRBD1 | TGTGCCAGCAGCGTAGGATCGGGGACAGGGGGGGAGACCCAGTACTTC | CASSVGSGTGGETQYF
NA | TRBJ2-2 | TRBV6-4 | NA | TGTGCCAGGGGGGCTGACGGGTGGGGTACCGGGGAGCTGTTTTTT | CARGADGWGTGELFF
once | TRBJ1-2 | TRBV30 | NA | TGTGCCTGGAGTGTTTTACGGGTCGTCCGGGGCTACACCTTC | CAWSVLRVVRGYTF
few | TRBJ2-5 | TRBV29-1 | NA | TGCAGCGTTGGGCGGGACTTTTCGGAGACCCAGTACTTC | CSVGRDFSETQYF
NA | TRBJ2-3 | TRBV7-2 | NA | TGTGCCAGCAGCTTCTCTAGCGCCCCTAGCACAGATACGCAGTATTTT | CASSFSSAPSTDTQYF
NA | TRBJ2-7 | TRBV13 | TRBD2 | TGTGCCAGCAGCCCTCCTCAACTAGCGGGCTACGAGCAGTACTTC | CASSPPQLAGYEQYF
NA | TRBJ1-1 | TRBV5-1 | TRBD1 | TGCGCCAGCAGCTCAGGGGGTTGGGGCACTGAAGCTTTCTTT | CASSSGGWGTEAFF
NA | TRBJ1-2 | TRBV5-4 | NA | TGTGCCAGCAGCTTGGGCGGGTGGGGCTACACCTTC | CASSLGGWGYTF
NA | TRBJ1-2 | TRBV28 | NA | TGTGCCAGCAGCCTCCCCCAGGGGAATATCTATGGCTACACCTTC | CASSLPQGNIYGYTF
once | TRBJ2-7 | TRBV6-5 | NA | TGTGCCAGCAGTTACTCCCGGCAGGTCACCTACGAGCAGTACTTC | CASSYSRQVTYEQYF
NA | TRBJ2-1 | TRBV6-5 | TRBD2 | TGTGCCAGCAGCGGACTAGATGGCTACAATGAGCAGTTCTTC | CASSGLDGYNEQFF
NA | TRBJ2-7 | TRBV2 | NA | TGTGCCACCCAGGGAAGCGAGCAGTACTTC | CATQGSEQYF
NA | TRBJ2-1 | TRBV5-6 | TRBD2 | TGTGCCAGCAGCCGACTCTCTAGCGGGGGGGAAGAGCAGTTCTTC | CASSRLSSGGEEQFF
NA | TRBJ1-2 | TRBV5-1 | TRBD1 | TGCGCCAGCAGCTTGGAGGGACAGGGGGTTGGCTACACCTTC | CASSLEGQGVGYTF